Described below is a single T cell receptor beta chain sequence and its context. The same CDR3 is also encoded by other DNA sequences in this sample. The data originate from a study of shared clonotypes between healthy human individuals. The table came from immunoSEQ multiplex PCR; TCRdb's copy has only in-frame clones and leaves some out. The sample consists of a few million clones, about 94% of them appearing once. A CD45RA+ naive subset and a CD45RA-negative memory subset were split from CD4+ cells. V was shortened by 3 bases and J by 2 bases, with 9 bases between the two germline ends. CDR3 length: 14 residues. The germline V gene encodes CDR1 LNHDA and CDR2 SQIVND (reference sequence).

This rearrangement joins TRBV19 to TRBJ2-3; either TRBD1 or TRBD2 may supply D (5 bases each). The source is a man between 18 and 29 years old in good health. Source material: naive CD4+ T cells sorted from blood. This sample's subset: CD45RA+ positively selected. The CDR3 DNA follows: TGTGCCAGTAGTATTTCCGGGGCCACAGATACGCAGTATTTT. Protein sequence: CASSISGATDTQYF.